The source of this TCR beta chain is a study of CD8+ T cells in alopecia areata. The sample's treatment: oral pan-JAK inhibitor, 5-10 mg twice daily. Punch biopsies of lesional scalp, plus peripheral blood, were taken from alopecia areata patients. CDR1 SGHTA and CDR2 FQGNSA come from the germline V gene. The CDR3 is made up of 16 amino acids. V trimming: 2 bases; J trimming: 4 bases; junction bases outside the gene matches: 10. This clone was found a few times. Following extraction, RNA underwent reverse transcription to cDNA, which served as the sequencing template. Libraries were prepared by immunoSEQ multiplex PCR; TCRdb keeps only in-frame clonotypes and omits some of them. The profile shows 15,000 to 20,000 clones, 59% of them singletons.

The sequence came from a human donor with alopecia areata. Sequenced here: skin, sampled at week 4, from a patient treated with tofacitinib. The chain couples TRBV7-2 to TRBJ2-5; 7 bases are shared with TRBD2. The CDR3 coding sequence is TGTGCCAGCAGCTTAACCCCCGGACTAGTGGGAGAGACCCAGTACTTC. This gives the protein CASSLTPGLVGETQYF.